The rows below give T cell receptor beta chains drawn from one sample of a study of cytomegalovirus exposure and HLA in healthy donors. The repertoire was sequenced with immunoSEQ multiplex PCR; TCRdb's copy has only in-frame clones and lacks some. Among about 150,000 clones, 65% to 90% were seen once, and the ten largest hold roughly 6.7%. The specimen was PBMCs. All receptors derive from a man in his fifties or sixties in good health and CMV-seropositive. CDR3s include the opening cysteine and the closing phenylalanine or tryptophan. The order of the fields is clone size, J gene, V gene, D gene, CDR3 protein, CDR3 DNA. The D gene is left open where the match is weak. The size field is filled for only some rows; it gives once, few, many or a size class.

>NA|TRBJ2-7|TRBV20-1|NA
CSAPDTYEQYF
TGCAGTGCCCCTGACACCTACGAGCAGTACTTC
>NA|TRBJ1-2|TRBV2|NA
CASSEGQVYGYTF
TGTGCCAGCAGTGAAGGGCAGGTCTATGGCTACACTTTC
>NA|TRBJ1-2|TRBV9|NA
CASSVSLGDYGYTF
TGTGCCAGCAGCGTCTCTCTCGGGGACTATGGCTACACCTTC
>NA|TRBJ2-1|TRBV27|NA
CASGSFSLEQFF
TGTGCCAGCGGTTCATTCAGTCTTGAGCAGTTCTTC
>NA|TRBJ1-2|TRBV7-9|NA
CSSSSLTGQGGPKGGYTF
TGTTCCAGCAGCTCCCTCACCGGCCAGGGTGGGCCTAAGGGCGGCTACACCTTC
>NA|TRBJ2-1|TRBV2|NA
CASSEALGRGNEQFF
TGTGCCAGCAGTGAAGCCCTCGGGAGAGGCAATGAGCAGTTCTTC
>NA|TRBJ2-2|TRBV6-5|TRBD1
CASSSGTGTGELFF
TGTGCCAGCAGTTCCGGGACAGGGACCGGGGAGCTGTTTTTT
>NA|TRBJ2-2|TRBV29-1|TRBD1
CSVLGRGPPSTGELFF
TGCAGCGTTTTGGGCAGGGGGCCTCCGTCCACCGGGGAGCTGTTTTTT
>NA|TRBJ2-2|TRBV6-5|NA
CASSYSSRTVTGELFF
TGTGCCAGCAGTTACTCGAGCCGGACAGTCACCGGGGAGCTGTTTTTT
>NA|TRBJ2-1|TRBV15|TRBD1
CATSRARTGGVNEQFF
TGTGCCACCAGCAGAGCAAGGACAGGGGGTGTGAATGAGCAGTTCTTC
>once|TRBJ1-4|TRBV6-5|NA
CASRTTGGTNEKLFF
TGTGCCAGCAGGACCACAGGCGGTACTAATGAAAAACTGTTTTTT
>NA|TRBJ2-3|TRBV2|TRBD2
CASSEAAGGSDTQYF
TGTGCCAGCAGTGAAGCGGCGGGGGGTTCAGATACGCAGTATTTT
>NA|TRBJ1-1|TRBV6-5|NA
CASSSHTQGNTEAFF
TGTGCCAGCAGTTCCCATACACAGGGGAACACTGAAGCTTTCTTT
>NA|TRBJ1-1|TRBV5-5|TRBD1
CASSLAGGGYTEAFF
TGTGCCAGCAGCTTGGCAGGGGGAGGTTACACTGAAGCTTTCTTT
>NA|TRBJ2-5|TRBV30|TRBD1
CAWSVGQGRSQETQYF
TGTGCCTGGAGTGTAGGACAGGGAAGGTCCCAAGAGACCCAGTACTTC
>once|TRBJ1-4|TRBV5-1|NA
CASSFTPRGGSNEKLFF
TGCGCCAGCAGCTTTACCCCACGTGGCGGGAGTAATGAAAAACTGTTTTTT
>NA|TRBJ2-1|TRBV15|NA
CATSGVGGPRPSNEQFF
TGTGCCACCAGCGGGGTCGGGGGGCCACGACCTTCCAATGAGCAGTTCTTC
>NA|TRBJ2-1|TRBV6-1|TRBD2
CASISSGGAYNEQFF
TGTGCCAGCATATCTAGCGGGGGGGCCTACAATGAGCAGTTCTTC
>few|TRBJ1-2|TRBV6-6|TRBD1
CASRDLTGEGYTF
TGTGCCAGCAGAGACTTAACAGGGGAAGGCTACACCTTC
>NA|TRBJ2-3|TRBV29-1|TRBD2
CSVGVARLATDTQYF
TGCAGCGTTGGCGTGGCGAGACTAGCGACAGATACGCAGTATTTT
>NA|TRBJ2-7|TRBV18|NA
CASSPTQETYEQYF
TGTGCCAGCTCACCAACACAGGAGACCTACGAGCAGTACTTC
>NA|TRBJ2-1|TRBV11-3|TRBD2
CASSSGSGRSYNEQFF
TGTGCCAGCAGCTCTGGAAGCGGGAGATCCTACAATGAGCAGTTCTTC
>NA|TRBJ2-5|TRBV2|TRBD1
CASSVSGGKTQYF
TGTGCCAGCAGTGTTTCAGGGGGAAAAACCCAGTACTTC
>NA|TRBJ2-2|TRBV28|TRBD1
CASSFTGGVRDTGELFF
TGTGCCAGCAGTTTTACAGGGGGCGTAAGGGACACCGGGGAGCTGTTTTTT
>NA|TRBJ2-1|TRBV7-9|NA
CASSFFVGAGNEQFF
TGTGCCAGCAGCTTCTTTGTGGGGGCCGGGAATGAGCAGTTCTTC
>NA|TRBJ2-1|TRBV5-1|NA
CASSLITGSSYNEQFF
TGCGCCAGCAGCTTGATTACGGGGAGCTCCTACAATGAGCAGTTCTTC
>NA|TRBJ1-2|TRBV6-4|TRBD1
CASSETGRDGYTF
TGTGCCAGCAGTGAGACAGGGAGAGATGGCTACACCTTC
>NA|TRBJ2-5|TRBV4-2|TRBD2
CASSQRSGGTLGETQYF
TGTGCCAGCAGCCAAAGGAGCGGGGGGACCCTTGGGGAGACCCAGTACTTC
>NA|TRBJ1-1|TRBV18|NA
CASSAGRLNTEAFF
TGTGCCAGCTCAGCGGGACGGTTGAACACTGAAGCTTTCTTT
>NA|TRBJ1-6|TRBV23-1|TRBD1
CASSQRGQAYNSPLHF
TGCGCCAGCAGTCAACGAGGACAGGCCTATAATTCACCCCTCCACTTT
>NA|TRBJ2-3|TRBV9|NA
CASSVVGRSDTQYF
TGTGCCAGCAGCGTAGTTGGGAGATCAGATACGCAGTATTTT
>once|TRBJ2-1|TRBV2|TRBD2
CALTLSGGNEQFF
TGTGCCTTAACTCTAAGCGGGGGGAATGAGCAGTTCTTC
>NA|TRBJ1-4|TRBV15|NA
CATSRRYNEKLFF
TGTGCCACCAGCAGGCGGTATAATGAAAAACTGTTTTTT
>few|TRBJ1-1|TRBV6-5|NA
CASSADRNTEAFF
TGTGCCAGCAGTGCCGACAGGAACACTGAAGCTTTCTTT
>NA|TRBJ2-3|TRBV6-1|NA
CASTTHSLDTQYF
TGTGCCAGCACCACCCATAGCTTAGATACGCAGTATTTT
>NA|TRBJ2-1|TRBV7-3|TRBD1
CASSAQGDNNEQFF
TGTGCCAGCAGCGCGCAGGGGGACAACAATGAGCAGTTCTTC
>NA|TRBJ2-1|TRBV6-5|TRBD2
CASSSAGPYNEQFF
TGTGCCAGCAGCTCAGCGGGACCTTACAATGAGCAGTTCTTC
>NA|TRBJ2-1|TRBV11-2|NA
CASSSRLSSYNEQFF
TGTGCCAGCAGCTCGCGCTTAAGCTCCTACAATGAGCAGTTCTTC
>NA|TRBJ2-4|TRBV5-5|NA
CASSKVEGENIQYF
TGTGCCAGCTCCAAGGTGGAGGGTGAAAACATTCAGTACTTC
>once|TRBJ2-2|TRBV5-1|TRBD1
CASSFGSGTGNTGELFF
TGCGCCAGCAGCTTCGGTTCCGGGACAGGTAACACCGGGGAGCTGTTTTTT
>once|TRBJ1-5|TRBV7-8|NA
CASSPGGGSTNNQPQHF
TGTGCCAGCAGCCCGGGGGGGGGCTCAACGAATAATCAGCCCCAGCATTTT
>NA|TRBJ1-1|TRBV19|TRBD1
CASSFWTGTMNTEAFF
TGTGCCAGTAGTTTCTGGACAGGGACTATGAACACTGAAGCTTTCTTT